This T cell receptor (beta chain) was captured by sequencing in a study of T cell repertoires in cytomegalovirus infection. Study-level information: Public TCR beta signatures marked donors with CMV infection and the matching HLA.

General study points: Pooled public TCR beta family frequency picked out CMV carriers with the relevant HLA. Clonotypes of TCR beta that were HLA-C-restricted and CMV-specific dominated the ex vivo response.

TCRdb ran MiXCR on the reads and lists one entry per CDR3 protein. The sample includes 450,000 to 600,000 distinct CDR3 sequences, about 39% of them seen just once. V was clipped by 5 bases and J by 2 bases; unmatched bases: 6. The CDR3 extends over 15 amino acids. Germline lookup yields CDR1 SGHTA and CDR2 FQGNSA. This clonotype was detected only a few times. Its antigen is as yet unknown. This chain connects TRBV7-2 to TRBJ2-7; 10 positions match TRBD2. The specimen comprised cultured PBMCs, sampled from culture after CMV antigen stimulation. This TCR was sampled from a human donor in good health (CMV status not recorded). Some clones in this sample may be carry-over from other donors' samples. DNA of the CDR3: TGTGCCAGCAGCCCTGTAGCGGGAGGCGCCTACGAGCAGTACTTC. It yields the protein CASSPVAGGAYEQYF.